This TCR beta chain was observed in a study of blood T cell repertoires in COVID-19 (dated by TCRdb to about 2020). In terms of the full investigation: Samples covering the acute and convalescent phases of COVID-19 were provided by collaborators in the United States, Italy and Spain. A de-identified subject ID, COVID-19 status, age in years and sex were almost always included in the sample metadata. The prospective study material was composed of cDNA or gDNA derived from T cells, B-cell-depleted T cells, or PBMCs. Deeply sampled blood TCRbeta repertoires from subjects exposed to, actively infected with, or recovered from COVID-19 were included in the dataset. The repertoires were released in a freely available public database meant as a resource for research on the immune response to SARS-CoV-2. Where available, HLA class I and class II types were obtained from metadata supplied by the sample provider rather than from assay-based typing. Samples were obtained from the ongoing ImmuneRACE study (first 160 participants) and from some 1,200 subjects provided by 6 global collaborators.

As concerns this clone: Its antigen remains unidentified. Base quality data are lacking; no much larger clone is found one base away.

One collaborating source in Seattle enrolled patients during active infection and followed them longitudinally through the course of disease. Collaborating institutions collected whole blood in K2EDTA tubes following their own protocols. For TCRbeta analysis, collaborator samples were shipped as frozen whole blood, as isolated PBMCs, or as DNA extracted from either sample type. TCRbeta CDR3 regions were amplified from genomic DNA using the immunoSEQ Assay, a bias-controlled multiplex PCR. As for how the authors treated the data: Within the assay, amplification of reference gene primers was used to estimate how many nucleated cells each sample contained. Sequence reads were collapsed and filtered to measure the absolute abundance of every unique TCRbeta CDR3 rearrangement. For each sample, productive Simpson clonality was calculated by taking the square root of Simpson's diversity index across productive rearrangements. Not all clones reach the TCRdb copy of this immuneACCESS table, which keeps in-frame sequences only. Checked studies attribute under half of the gap to unresolved V genes and leave the rest unexplained. V and J calls plus clone size are reproduced from that table; the DNA served to infer D and trimming. In all, the sample holds some 370,000 clones, and more than 75% of those were seen once. About 10% of the sample is in the top ten clones.

V is clipped by 2 bases and J by 2 bases, and the sequence between their germline boundaries is 11 bases long. Spanning cysteine to phenylalanine, the CDR3 consists of 15 amino acids. The retained sequence is limited to the CDR3, 45 bases, with the frame set at the first base. The germline V gene provides CDR1 KGHSH and CDR2 LQKENI. General study outcomes and caveats: How much clinical and demographic metadata was included differed by source and by participant, and the metadata was provided uncurated.

The material sequenced was peripheral blood. Recombination connected TRBV18 to TRBJ2-3; D gene: possibly TRBD1, on 6 matching bases. The clonotype was recovered from a woman in her 30s with COVID-19, enrolled during active disease. The DNA sequence follows: TGTGCCAGCTCACCAGGACAGACTAACACAGATACGCAGTATTTT. Translated, this is CASSPGQTNTDTQYF.